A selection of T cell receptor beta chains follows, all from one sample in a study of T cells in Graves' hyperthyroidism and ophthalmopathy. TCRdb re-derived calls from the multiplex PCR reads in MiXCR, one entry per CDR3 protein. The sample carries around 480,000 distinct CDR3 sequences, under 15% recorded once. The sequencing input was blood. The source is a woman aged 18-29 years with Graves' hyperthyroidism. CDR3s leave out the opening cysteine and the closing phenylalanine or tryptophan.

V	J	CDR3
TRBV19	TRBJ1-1	ASTPTGVTEAF
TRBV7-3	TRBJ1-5	ASSFAGGSDQPQH
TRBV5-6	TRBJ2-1	ASSLRLRSPYNEQF
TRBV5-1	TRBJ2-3	ASSWGLAGDTDTQY
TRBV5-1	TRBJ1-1	ASSWELMAEAF
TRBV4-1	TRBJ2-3	ASSLIDRGSGLAGGDTQY
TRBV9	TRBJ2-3	ASSPGRSGSRTDTQY
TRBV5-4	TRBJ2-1	ASSPRGGATYNEQF
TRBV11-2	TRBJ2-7	ASSPGLAATYEQY
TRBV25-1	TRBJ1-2	ASSEGQGAFGYT
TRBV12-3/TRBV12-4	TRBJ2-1	ASSLSQARWDEQF
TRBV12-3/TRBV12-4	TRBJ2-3	ASMVGGTDTQY
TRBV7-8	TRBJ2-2	ASSSGGGPTGELF
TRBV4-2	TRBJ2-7	ASSQRPRLAMCEQY
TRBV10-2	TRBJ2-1	ASKGTDNLAHEQF
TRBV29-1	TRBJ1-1	SVEVGGNTEAF
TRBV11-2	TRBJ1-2	ASSSQGYGYT
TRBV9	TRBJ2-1	ASSVGPGGNEQF
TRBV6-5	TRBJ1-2	ASSYSDRTANYGYT
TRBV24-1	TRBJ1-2	ATSDLDRGHYGYT
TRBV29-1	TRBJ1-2	SVVTGVDYGYT
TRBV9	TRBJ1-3	ASSPVMDLFSGNTIY
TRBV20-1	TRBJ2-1	SARPPVSSGRIYEQF
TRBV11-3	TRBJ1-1	ASSLGRVTNTEAF
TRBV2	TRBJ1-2	TSSEGGGYT
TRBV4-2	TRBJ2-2	ASSQVAGANTGELF
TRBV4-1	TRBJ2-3	ASREETSGSWTDTQY
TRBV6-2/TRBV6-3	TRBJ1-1	ASRFVMNTEAF
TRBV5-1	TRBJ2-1	ASSLEGVNDEQF
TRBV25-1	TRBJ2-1	ASSEAGLAGHHEQF
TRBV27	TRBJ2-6	ASSTRTAPTGANVLT
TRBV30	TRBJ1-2	AWSSEANYGYT
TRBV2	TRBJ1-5	ASSDSGTGLGGNQPQH
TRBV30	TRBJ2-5	AWTGRKGAQETQY
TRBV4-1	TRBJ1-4	ASSPTGGGEKLF
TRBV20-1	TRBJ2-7	SAPVRPGNEQY
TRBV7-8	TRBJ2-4	ASSTPEASGRARGKNIQY
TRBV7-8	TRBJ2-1	ASSSTSGRKDNEQF
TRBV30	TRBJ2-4	AWSKDGRWENIQY
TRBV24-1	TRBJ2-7	ATSDPRTGGEQY
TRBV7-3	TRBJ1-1	ASSLNAGTTEAF
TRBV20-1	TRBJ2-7	SGGKLNYEQY
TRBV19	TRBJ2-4	ASSIGLDRLAKNIQY
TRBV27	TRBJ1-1	ASSLAGVPEAF
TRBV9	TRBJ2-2	ASTLSGELF
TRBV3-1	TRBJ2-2	ASSQVMSRGTGELF
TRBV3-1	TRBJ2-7	ASSQVSSSSYEQY
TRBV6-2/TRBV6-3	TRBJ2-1	ASSYSTIGIAGANEQF
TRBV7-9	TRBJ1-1	ASSTTRVNTEAF
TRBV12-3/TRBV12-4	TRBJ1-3	ASTAGRGRPPD
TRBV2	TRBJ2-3	ASSADGRVTDTQY
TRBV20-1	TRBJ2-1	SARGLFSGTNNEQF
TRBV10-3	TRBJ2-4	AISGATGIQY